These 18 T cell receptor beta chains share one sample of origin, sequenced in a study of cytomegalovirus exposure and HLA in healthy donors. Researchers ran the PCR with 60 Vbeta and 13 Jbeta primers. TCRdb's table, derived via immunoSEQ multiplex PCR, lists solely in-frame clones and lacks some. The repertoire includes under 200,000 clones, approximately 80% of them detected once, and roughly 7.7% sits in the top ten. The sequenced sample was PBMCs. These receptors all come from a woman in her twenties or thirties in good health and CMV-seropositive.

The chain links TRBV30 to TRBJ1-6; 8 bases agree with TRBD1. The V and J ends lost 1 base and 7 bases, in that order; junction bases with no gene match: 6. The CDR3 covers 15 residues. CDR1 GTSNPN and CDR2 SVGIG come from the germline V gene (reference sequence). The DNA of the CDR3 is TGTGCCTGGAGTGCGGCCCGGACAGGGAATTCACCCCTCCACTTT. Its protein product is CAWSAARTGNSPLHF.

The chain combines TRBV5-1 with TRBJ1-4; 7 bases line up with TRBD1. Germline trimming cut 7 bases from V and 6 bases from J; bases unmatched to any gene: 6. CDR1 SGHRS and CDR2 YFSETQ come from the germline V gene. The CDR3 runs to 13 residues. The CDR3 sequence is CASPQGVDEKLFF. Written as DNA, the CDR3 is TGCGCCAGCCCTCAGGGGGTTGATGAAAAACTGTTTTTT.

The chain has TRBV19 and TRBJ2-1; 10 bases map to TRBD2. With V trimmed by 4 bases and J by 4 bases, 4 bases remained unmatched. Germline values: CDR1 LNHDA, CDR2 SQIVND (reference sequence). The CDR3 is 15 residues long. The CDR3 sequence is CASSKAGGRYNEQFF. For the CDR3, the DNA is TGTGCCAGTAGTAAAGCGGGGGGGAGATACAATGAGCAGTTCTTC.

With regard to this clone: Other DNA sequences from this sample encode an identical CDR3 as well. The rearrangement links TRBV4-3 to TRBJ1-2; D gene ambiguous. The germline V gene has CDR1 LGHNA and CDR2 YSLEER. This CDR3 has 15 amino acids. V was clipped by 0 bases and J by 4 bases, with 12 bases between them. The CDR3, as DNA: TGCGCCAGCAGCCAAGATTCCGGCAGGATCTATGGCTACACCTTC. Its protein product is CASSQDSGRIYGYTF.

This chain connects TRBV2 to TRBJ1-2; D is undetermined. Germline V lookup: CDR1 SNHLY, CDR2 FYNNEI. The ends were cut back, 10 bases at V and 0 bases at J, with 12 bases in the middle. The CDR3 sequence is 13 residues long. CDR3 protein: CATIPRANYGYTF. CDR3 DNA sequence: TGTGCCACAATTCCCCGGGCTAACTATGGCTACACCTTC.

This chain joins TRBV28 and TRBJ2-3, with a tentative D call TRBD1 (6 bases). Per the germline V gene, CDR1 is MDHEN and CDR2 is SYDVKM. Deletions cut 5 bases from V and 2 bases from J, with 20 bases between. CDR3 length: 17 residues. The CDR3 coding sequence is TGTGCCAGCAGTCCTTCCCCGGGACAACCCTTCACAGATACGCAGTATTTT. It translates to CASSPSPGQPFTDTQYF.

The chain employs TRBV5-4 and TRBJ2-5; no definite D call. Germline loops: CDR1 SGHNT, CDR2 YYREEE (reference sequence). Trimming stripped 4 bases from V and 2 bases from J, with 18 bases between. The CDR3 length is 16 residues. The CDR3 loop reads CASSASSDSSQETQYF. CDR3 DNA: TGTGCCAGCAGCGCAAGCTCCGATAGTTCTCAAGAGACCCAGTACTTC.

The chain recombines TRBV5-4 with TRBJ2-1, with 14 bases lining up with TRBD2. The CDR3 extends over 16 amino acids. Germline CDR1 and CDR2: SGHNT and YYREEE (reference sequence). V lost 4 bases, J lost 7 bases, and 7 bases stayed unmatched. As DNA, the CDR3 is TGTGCCAGCAGCCCTGGACTAGCGGGGGGCTTAAATGAGCAGTTCTTC. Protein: CASSPGLAGGLNEQFF.

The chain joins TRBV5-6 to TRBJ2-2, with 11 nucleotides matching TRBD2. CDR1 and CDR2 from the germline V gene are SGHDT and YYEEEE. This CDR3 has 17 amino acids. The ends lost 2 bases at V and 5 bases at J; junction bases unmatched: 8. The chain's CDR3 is CASSFGSGGAGTGELFF. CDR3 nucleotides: TGTGCCAGCAGCTTTGGTAGCGGGGGGGCAGGAACCGGGGAGCTGTTTTTT.

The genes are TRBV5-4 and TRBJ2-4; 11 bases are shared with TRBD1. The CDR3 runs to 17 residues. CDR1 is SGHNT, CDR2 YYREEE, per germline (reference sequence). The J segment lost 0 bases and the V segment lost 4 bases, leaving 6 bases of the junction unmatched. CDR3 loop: CASSQGTGGEAKNIQYF. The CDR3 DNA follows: TGTGCCAGCAGCCAGGGGACAGGGGGGGAAGCCAAAAACATTCAGTACTTC.

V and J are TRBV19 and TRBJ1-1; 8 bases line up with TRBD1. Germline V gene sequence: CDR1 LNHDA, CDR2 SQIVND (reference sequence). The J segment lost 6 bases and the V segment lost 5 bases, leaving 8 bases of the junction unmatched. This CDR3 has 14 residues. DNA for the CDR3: TGTGCCAGTAGTCAGGACAGGGAAGCCCCTGAAGCTTTCTTT. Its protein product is CASSQDREAPEAFF.

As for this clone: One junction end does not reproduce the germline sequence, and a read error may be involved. The CDR3 DNA reads as TGTGCCGGCAGGACAGGGGCTGGAAATCAGCCCCAGCATTTT. This encodes CAGRTGAGNQPQHF. This chain joins TRBV6-1 and TRBJ1-5, with TRBD1 identical over 9 bases. The CDR3 consists of 14 residues. Germline V lookup: CDR1 MNHNS, CDR2 SASEGT.

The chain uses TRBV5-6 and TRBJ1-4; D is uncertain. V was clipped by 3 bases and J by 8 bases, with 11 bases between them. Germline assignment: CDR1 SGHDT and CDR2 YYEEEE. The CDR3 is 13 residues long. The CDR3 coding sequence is TGTGCCAGCAGCTCAAGAGAGGAAGAAAAACTGTTTTTT. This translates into CASSSREEEKLFF.

CDR3 coding DNA: TGTGCCAGCAGCGAGCCCGGTGGAGCTAGCACAGATACGCAGTATTTT. Translation gives CASSEPGGASTDTQYF. The J gene is TRBJ2-3, the V gene TRBV9; D unclear. The CDR3 spans 16 residues. Deletions cut 3 bases from V and 0 bases from J, with 14 bases between. Germline V gene lookup returns CDR1 SGDLS and CDR2 YYNGEE.

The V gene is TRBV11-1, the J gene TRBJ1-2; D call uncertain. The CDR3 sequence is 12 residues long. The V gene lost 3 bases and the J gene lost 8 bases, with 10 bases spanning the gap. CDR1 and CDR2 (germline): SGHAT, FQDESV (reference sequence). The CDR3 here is CASSFAGGGYTF. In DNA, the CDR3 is TGTGCCAGCAGCTTCGCGGGAGGGGGCTACACCTTC.

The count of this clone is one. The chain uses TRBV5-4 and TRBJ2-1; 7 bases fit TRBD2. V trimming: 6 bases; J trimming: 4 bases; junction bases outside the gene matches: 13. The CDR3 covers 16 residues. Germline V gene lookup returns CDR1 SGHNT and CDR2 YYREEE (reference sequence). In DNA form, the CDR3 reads TGTGCCAGCACTTTTAAGAGGAGCGGGGCGTACAATGAGCAGTTCTTC. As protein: CASTFKRSGAYNEQFF.

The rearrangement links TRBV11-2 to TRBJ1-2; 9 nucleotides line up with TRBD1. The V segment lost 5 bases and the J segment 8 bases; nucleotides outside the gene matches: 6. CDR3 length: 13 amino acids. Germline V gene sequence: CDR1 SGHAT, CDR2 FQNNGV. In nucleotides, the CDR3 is TGTGCCAGCAGCCCCACAGGGGGCTGGGGCTACACCTTC. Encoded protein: CASSPTGGWGYTF.

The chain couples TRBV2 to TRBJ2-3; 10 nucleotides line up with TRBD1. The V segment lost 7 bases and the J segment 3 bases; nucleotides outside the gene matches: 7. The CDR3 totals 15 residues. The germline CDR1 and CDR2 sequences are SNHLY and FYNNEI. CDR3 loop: CASTGPGQGTDTQYF. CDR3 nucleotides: TGTGCCAGCACCGGCCCGGGACAGGGGACAGATACGCAGTATTTT.